The 13 T cell receptor beta chains in this list originate from one sample, sequenced in a study of CD8 T cells in ankylosing spondylitis. Points from the study as a whole: Ankylosing spondylitis blood appeared to be characterized by a TCR beta motif of fewer than ten highly homologous variants.

Antigens for these TCRs are unknown. TCRdb re-analysed the 5' RACE reads in MiXCR, keeping a single row per CDR3 protein. Counted here are more than 400,000 distinct CDR3 sequences, approximately 5.3% occurring once; the ten biggest clones make up roughly 3.5%. The material sequenced was blood, either unsorted or a sorted T cell fraction (not recorded which). The receptor set was obtained from a male donor with ankylosing spondylitis.

This clonotype was seen many times. The chain employs TRBV24-1 and TRBJ2-1; D unresolved. CDR3 length: 12 residues. Deletions cut 3 bases from V and 6 bases from J, with 5 bases between. Germline V lookup: CDR1 KGHDR, CDR2 SFDVKD. Written as DNA, the CDR3 is TGTGCCACCAGTGATACAGTCAATGAGCAGTTCTTC. Translating it yields CATSDTVNEQFF.

This clonotype was found a few times. V and J are TRBV9 and TRBJ2-5; 7 nucleotides agree with TRBD1. The CDR3 is 16 amino acids. Germline V gene sequence: CDR1 SGDLS, CDR2 YYNGEE. After removal of 1 base from V and 1 base from J, the junction contained 7 bases not matched to a gene. The CDR3 DNA reads as TGTGCCAGCAGCGTATTTCCGGGACAGAGCCAAGAGACCCAGTACTTC. This codes for CASSVFPGQSQETQYF.

This clonotype was picked up a small number of times. CDR3: CATSDLKGTGDFAETQYF. The CDR3 coding sequence is TGTGCCACCAGTGATTTGAAAGGGACAGGGGATTTTGCAGAGACCCAGTACTTC. V gene TRBV24-1 combines with J gene TRBJ2-5; 10 nucleotides line up with TRBD1. CDR1 and CDR2 from the germline V gene are KGHDR and SFDVKD. Unmatched junction bases numbered 10, after V lost 0 bases and J lost 4 bases. The CDR3 covers 18 residues.

This clonotype was found many times. This chain links TRBV20-1 with TRBJ1-6, with D possibly being TRBD1 (6 bases). V lost 5 bases and J lost 8, with 13 bases in between. The CDR3 covers 13 residues. Germline-derived CDR1 and CDR2 are DFQATT and SNEGSKA (reference sequence). The CDR3 reads CSAQGGRDSPLHF. The CDR3 bases are TGCAGTGCTCAAGGGGGGAGGGATTCACCCCTCCACTTT.

This clonotype occurred many times. This sequence joins TRBV4-3 and TRBJ1-1, with D hard to call. V lost 4 bases and J lost 7, with 13 bases in between. Looked up from germline, CDR1 is LGHNA and CDR2 is YSLEER. The CDR3 extends over 13 amino acids. CDR3 nucleotide sequence: TGCGCCAGCAGCCGCTGGAGTGACGGTGAAGCTTTCTTT. It specifies CASSRWSDGEAFF.

This clonotype was counted at least ten times. V and J are TRBV20-1 and TRBJ1-2, with TRBD1 matching over 8 bases. The CDR3 length is 13 residues. V shed 8 bases, J shed 3 bases, and the junction held 8 bases outside the gene matches. Germline values: CDR1 DFQATT, CDR2 SNEGSKA (reference sequence). CDR3 sequence reads: CSPGQGADYGYTF. The DNA of the CDR3 is TGCAGTCCGGGGCAGGGGGCTGACTATGGCTACACCTTC.

This clonotype showed up many times. This chain links TRBV5-1 with TRBJ1-4; no clear D gene. The germline V and J ends were trimmed by 0 bases and 4 bases, with 7 bases remaining between them. Germline V gives CDR1 SGHRS, CDR2 YFSETQ. The CDR3 has 14 residues. The CDR3 region has the DNA TGCGCCAGCAGCTTGGACAGCCTTAATGAAAAACTGTTTTTT. Protein: CASSLDSLNEKLFF.

This clonotype turned up a few times. The rearrangement links TRBV6-5 to TRBJ1-2, with TRBD1 matching over 8 bases. The CDR3 is made up of 14 amino acids. V shed 4 bases, J shed 8 bases, and the junction held 9 bases outside the gene matches. CDR1 is MNHEY and CDR2 is SVGAGI in the germline V gene. The chain's CDR3 is CASSSYGQGGGYTF. For the CDR3, the DNA is TGTGCCAGCAGTTCTTACGGACAGGGTGGCGGCTACACCTTC.

In this sample, this clonotype turned up many times. The V call is TRBV7-2, the J call TRBJ1-1; 8 bases fit TRBD1. Unmatched junction bases numbered 10, after V lost 0 bases and J lost 1 base. Germline assignment: CDR1 SGHTA and CDR2 FQGNSA. This CDR3 spans 18 amino acids. CDR3 amino acids: CASSLATPGTGSNTEAFF. As DNA, the CDR3 is TGTGCCAGCAGCTTAGCTACTCCCGGGACAGGATCGAACACTGAAGCTTTCTTT.

This clonotype was seen repeatedly, ten times or more. The chain has TRBV18 and TRBJ2-1; no definite D call. The V gene's germline CDR1 is KGHSH and CDR2 LQKENI. V shed 6 bases and J shed 0 bases, with 12 bases lying between them. The CDR3 consists of 15 residues. Here the CDR3 reads CASSVGLSSYNEQFF. CDR3 DNA sequence: TGTGCCAGCTCTGTCGGCCTGAGCTCCTACAATGAGCAGTTCTTC.

This clonotype was seen more than once but under ten times. This chain links TRBV11-2 with TRBJ2-1; 15 bases agree with TRBD2. V lost 6 bases and J lost 2; bases outside the gene matches: 8. The CDR3 spans 18 residues. Per germline, CDR1 SGHAT and CDR2 FQNNGV. CDR3 in DNA: TGTGCCAGCAGTCGGGGACTAGCGGGGGGCCCCGCCTACAATGAGCAGTTCTTC. It translates to CASSRGLAGGPAYNEQFF. Complete variable domain (other parts from reference TRBV11-2 and TRBJ2-1): EAGVAQSPRYKIIEKRQSVAFWCNPISGHATLYWYQQILGQGPKLLIQFQNNGVVDDSQLPKDRFSAERLKGVDSTLKIQPAKLEDSAVYLCASSRGLAGGPAYNEQFFGPGTRLTVL.

This clonotype occurred a few times. V is TRBV20-1 and J is TRBJ2-7, with 14 bases aligning to TRBD2. V lost 1 base to trimming and J lost 4 bases; unmatched junction nucleotides: 3. The CDR3 covers 15 residues. Germline CDR1 and CDR2: DFQATT and SNEGSKA (reference sequence). CDR3 sequence (DNA): TGCAGTGCTAGAGGGGGACTAGCGGGAGTATACGAGCAGTACTTC. This sequence encodes CSARGGLAGVYEQYF.

This clonotype has just a few counts. The genes are TRBV7-2 and TRBJ1-4; 11 nucleotides line up with TRBD1. Germline CDR1 and CDR2: SGHTA and FQGNSA. This CDR3 is 16 amino acids long. V shed 5 bases and J 7 bases; nucleotides not matched to a gene: 9. The CDR3 DNA sequence: TGTGCCAGCAGCCCTCATGGGGACAGGGGGATTGAAAAACTGTTTTTT. This translates into CASSPHGDRGIEKLFF.